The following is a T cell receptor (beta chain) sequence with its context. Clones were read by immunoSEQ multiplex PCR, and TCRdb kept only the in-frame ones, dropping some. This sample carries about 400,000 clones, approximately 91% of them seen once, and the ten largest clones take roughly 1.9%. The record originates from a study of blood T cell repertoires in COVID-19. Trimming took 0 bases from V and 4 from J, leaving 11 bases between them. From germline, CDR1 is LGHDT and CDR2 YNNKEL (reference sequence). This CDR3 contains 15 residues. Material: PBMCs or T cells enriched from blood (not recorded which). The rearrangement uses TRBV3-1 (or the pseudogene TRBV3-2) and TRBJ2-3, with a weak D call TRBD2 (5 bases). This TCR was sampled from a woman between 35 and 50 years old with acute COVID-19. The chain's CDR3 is CASSQDLAAADTQYF. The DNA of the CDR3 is TGTGCCAGCAGCCAAGACCTGGCAGCGGCAGATACGCAGTATTTT.